This is a list of T cell receptor beta chains from one sample in a study of blood T cell repertoires in COVID-19. Sequenced by immunoSEQ multiplex PCR; TCRdb stores in-frame clones only, minus some. Among tens of thousands of clones, roughly nine tenths were seen once, and the ten largest hold about 7.7%. The sample consisted of peripheral blood. All receptors derive from a middle-aged woman with active COVID-19. Both conserved end residues are part of each CDR3. D genes are given only for firm matches. The listing skips clone size in some rows; elsewhere it reads once, few, many or a size class.

clone_size,d_call,j_call,v_call,cdr3_nt,cdr3_aa
-,-,TRBJ1-2,TRBV10-3,TGTGCCATCAGCGGGAGTTCCGGGAACTATGGCTACACCTTC,CAISGSSGNYGYTF
-,-,TRBJ1-1,TRBV6-2/TRBV6-3,TGTGCCAGCAGTTACCTTGACAGTGACACTGAAGCTTTCTTT,CASSYLDSDTEAFF
-,-,TRBJ1-6,TRBV7-9,TGTGCCAGCAGCTCCCCCGGGACAAGCAATTCACCCCTCCACTTT,CASSSPGTSNSPLHF
-,-,TRBJ2-5,TRBV11-3,TGTGCCAGCAGCTTAGGAGGCAGGGGCCAAGAGACCCAGTACTTC,CASSLGGRGQETQYF
-,TRBD1,TRBJ2-7,TRBV7-2,TGTGCCAGCAGCCCAGCCCCGGACAGGTCCTACGAGCAGTACTTC,CASSPAPDRSYEQYF
-,-,TRBJ2-1,TRBV28,TGTGCCAGCAGCCAGGTTTACAATGAGCAGTTCTTC,CASSQVYNEQFF
-,-,TRBJ2-3,TRBV18,TGTGCCAGCTCACCGCGGCCACGGACTAGCACAGATACGCAGTATTTT,CASSPRPRTSTDTQYF
once,-,TRBJ1-5,TRBV5-6,TGTGCCAGCAGCTTGGGGTCAGGCGGGGGAAATCAGCCCCAGCATTTT,CASSLGSGGGNQPQHF
once,-,TRBJ1-6,TRBV30,TGTGCCTGGAGTGTACGAACAGATAATTCACCCCTCCACTTT,CAWSVRTDNSPLHF
-,-,TRBJ2-1,TRBV14,TGTGCCAGCAGCCAAGATACGGTGGGCTTACAGTTCTTC,CASSQDTVGLQFF